The entry below describes one TCR beta chain. What it binds is unknown. Profiling relied on immunoSEQ multiplex PCR, and the TCRdb table lists in-frame clones only, not all of them. The sample records 170,000 or so clones, roughly nine tenths being singletons. This entry belongs to a study of T cell responses to AZD1222 COVID-19 vaccine. At the level of the study: The analysis combined second doses at about 4 or about 12 weeks.

Notes on the study in general: Most donors were white British, females outnumbered males, and clonal diversity was possibly underestimated. Only a handful of AZD1222 recipients, five to seven in all, had baseline seropositivity. CD4 TCRs covered the whole spike, strongest at regions 160-218 and 743-854.

The sequencing here drew on peripheral blood, taken on day 0 of AZD1222 vaccination. This receptor was obtained from an adult in good health.

In DNA, the CDR3 is TGTGCCAGAAGCCACACGTACTCGGAGCGCTACGAGCAGTACTTC. Its translation is CARSHTYSERYEQYF. The V call is TRBV5-3, the J call TRBJ2-7, with D unresolved. TRBV5-3 is reported as an ORF; its role is uncertain. The CDR3 has 15 amino acids. V was pared by 4 bases and J by 3 bases, with 17 bases between.